This T cell receptor beta chain comes out of a study of cytomegalovirus exposure and HLA in healthy donors. In the study overall: Early released data comprised about 84 million unique TCRs from HLA-typed donors.

Use of 60 Vbeta and 13 Jbeta primers characterized the PCR. The assay was immunoSEQ multiplex PCR, and TCRdb's table has in-frame clones only and misses some. The sample consists of some 120,000 clones, about four fifths of them appearing once. For this clone: The target antigen is unknown. The same CDR3 arises from other DNA sequences in this sample as well.

Broader study findings: Reportedly, cytomegalovirus status was diagnosed with high sensitivity and specificity. Clonal expansion, a later analysis showed, was greater in HLA-associated TCR beta chains than in equally common others.

The CDR3 covers 14 residues. From germline, CDR1 is LNHDA and CDR2 SQIVND (reference sequence). Unmatched junction bases numbered 2, after V lost 5 bases and J lost 0 bases. The source is a young man in good health and CMV-seronegative. The chain links TRBV19 to TRBJ2-7; 9 positions match TRBD1. Sequencing was done on a sample of PBMCs. CDR3 in DNA: TGTGCCAGTAGTCTGACAGGGGGCTCCTACGAGCAGTACTTC. Its protein is CASSLTGGSYEQYF.